Shown below are 2 T cell receptor beta chains from a single sample sequenced in a study of cytomegalovirus exposure and HLA in healthy donors. Amplification used 60 Vbeta primers and 13 Jbeta primers. Produced via immunoSEQ multiplex PCR; TCRdb's table is partial and in-frame only. The table records roughly 170,000 clones, approximately 81% of them present only once. Sequenced material: PBMCs. The receptors derive from a woman in her twenties or thirties in good health and CMV-seronegative.

The chain carries TRBV5-6 and TRBJ2-4; D might be TRBD1 (6 bases). Germline lookup yields CDR1 SGHDT and CDR2 YYEEEE. Trimming stripped 3 bases from V and 0 bases from J, with 19 bases between. The CDR3 contains 18 residues. CDR3 coding DNA: TGTGCCAGCAGCTCAAAGGGGGAACTACGGCTAGCCAAAAACATTCAGTACTTC. Translating gives CASSSKGELRLAKNIQYF.

The rearrangement links TRBV7-2 to TRBJ2-5, with D possibly being TRBD2 (7 bases). Germline CDR1 SGHTA, CDR2 FQGNSA. The CDR3 loop spans 15 amino acids. Between the trimmed V and J ends, which lost 2 bases and 5 bases, there was a span of 15 bases. The CDR3 bases are TGTGCCAGCAGCTTACGAGGGGGGGCCTTCGAGACCCAGTACTTC. Its translation: CASSLRGGAFETQYF.